These 11 T cell receptor beta chains originate from one sample sequenced in a study of cytomegalovirus exposure and HLA in healthy donors. Using immunoSEQ multiplex PCR, the repertoire was profiled, and TCRdb retains in-frame clones only, with some absent. The sample lists about 98,000 clones, approximately 90% seen once, with 3.9% in the top ten. What was sequenced was PBMCs. These receptors were taken from a woman in her thirties in good health and CMV-seronegative.

V is TRBV15 and J is TRBJ2-4; D is uncertain. The CDR3 covers 12 residues. V was cut by 3 bases and J by 13 bases, with 13 bases left in between. Per germline, CDR1 LNHNV and CDR2 YYDKDF (reference sequence). The CDR3 protein is CATSSGFPGQYF. The CDR3 DNA is TGTGCCACCAGCAGCGGGTTCCCCGGCCAGTACTTC.

This rearrangement joins TRBV25-1 to TRBJ1-2; TRBD1 is a possible D gene (5 bases). In germline, CDR1 is MGHDK, CDR2 SYGVNS. The CDR3 is 17 amino acids. The ends were cut back, 5 bases at V and 0 bases at J, with 19 bases in the middle. Here the CDR3 DNA reads TGTGCCAGCAGTCCCCAGAAAGGACAAGAAGCTAACTATGGCTACACCTTC. It is translated as CASSPQKGQEANYGYTF.

V and J are TRBV6-1 and TRBJ2-7; D is unclear. Trimming removed 6 bases from V and 2 bases from J, with 8 bases in between. The CDR3 sequence is 12 residues long. Germline CDR1 is MNHNS and CDR2 is SASEGT. CDR3 sequence: CASRELAYEQYF. In DNA, the CDR3 is TGTGCCAGCAGGGAGTTAGCCTACGAGCAGTACTTC.

The chain combines TRBV6-1 with TRBJ2-1; D possibly corresponds to TRBD2 (6 bases). The CDR3 consists of 14 residues. V dropped 6 bases and J dropped 4 bases, with 13 bases sitting between them. Germline assignment: CDR1 MNHNS and CDR2 SASEGT. As DNA, the CDR3 is TGTGCCAGCAGGGGAGTAGCGGCTTACAATGAGCAGTTCTTC. Amino acid sequence: CASRGVAAYNEQFF.

The chain carries TRBV6-6 and TRBJ2-7; TRBD1 matches at 7 bases. The CDR3 is 13 amino acids. Germline CDR1 MNHNY, CDR2 SVGAGI (reference sequence). After removal of 4 bases from V and 3 bases from J, the junction contained 3 bases not matched to a gene. The CDR3 is CASSSRDSYEQYF. CDR3 nucleotide sequence: TGTGCCAGCAGTTCAAGGGACAGCTACGAGCAGTACTTC.

The rearrangement joins TRBV5-4 to TRBJ2-2; 12 nucleotides match TRBD2. Looked up from germline, CDR1 is SGHNT and CDR2 is YYREEE (reference sequence). The CDR3 contains 18 residues. Trimming removed 0 bases from V and 2 bases from J; junction bases left unmatched: 5. For the CDR3, the DNA is TGTGCCAGCAGCTTGGGGCTAGCGGGAGGGGGAAACACCGGGGAGCTGTTTTTT. It yields the protein CASSLGLAGGGNTGELFF.

This rearrangement joins TRBV10-3 to TRBJ2-1, with 7 bases identical to TRBD2. The trim removed 6 bases at V and 0 bases at J, leaving 5 bases unmatched. The CDR3 totals 15 residues. CDR1 is ENHRY, CDR2 SYGVKD, per germline. The CDR3 protein is CAIRASGHSYNEQFF. In nucleotides, the CDR3 is TGTGCCATCAGGGCTAGCGGCCACTCCTACAATGAGCAGTTCTTC.

This clone is a singleton in its sample. The chain uses TRBV5-1 and TRBJ2-7; TRBD2 might be the D (6 bases). Between the trimmed V and J ends, which lost 4 bases and 10 bases, there was a span of 21 bases. Germline V gene lookup returns CDR1 SGHRS and CDR2 YFSETQ. The CDR3 contains 14 residues. CDR3 sequence (DNA): TGCGCCAGCAGCCCGGAGGGACTCTCTACTTATCAGTACTTC. This sequence encodes CASSPEGLSTYQYF.

V is TRBV10-2 and J is TRBJ2-5; TRBD2 matches at 7 bases. This CDR3 region has 16 residues. CDR1 and CDR2 (germline): WSHSY, SAAADI. V lost 3 bases, J lost 3 bases, and 10 bases stayed unmatched. CDR3 region: CASSEMAGVGEETQYF. CDR3 nucleotides: TGCGCCAGCAGTGAAATGGCGGGAGTAGGCGAAGAGACCCAGTACTTC.

The rearrangement uses TRBV18 and TRBJ1-1; D call uncertain. The V end lost 3 bases, the J end lost 4 bases, and 15 bases lay between the germline ends. This CDR3 region has 15 residues. CDR1 and CDR2 (germline): KGHSH, LQKENI. The CDR3 is CASSPQSRQLTEAFF. The CDR3 coding sequence is TGTGCCAGCTCACCGCAAAGTAGACAACTCACTGAAGCTTTCTTT.

J is TRBJ1-1 and V is TRBV6-1; D is ambiguous. V lost 5 bases and J lost 1, with 5 bases in between. Germline CDR1 and CDR2: MNHNS and SASEGT. The CDR3 extends over 12 amino acids. Here the CDR3 DNA reads TGTGCCAGCAGTTTTCAGAACACTGAAGCTTTCTTT. Translation: CASSFQNTEAFF.